This T cell receptor (beta chain) emerged from a study of blood T cell repertoires in COVID-19. V shed 1 base and J 7 bases; nucleotides not matched to a gene: 5. CDR1 is MRHNA, CDR2 SNTAGT, per germline. This CDR3 has 15 residues. Repertoires were generated with immunoSEQ multiplex PCR, while TCRdb's copy carries only in-frame clones and drops some. The repertoire includes under 200,000 clones, roughly 84% of them detected once, and 3% to 3.5% sits in the top ten. The chain carries TRBV6-4 and TRBJ2-2; 8 positions match TRBD1. The sequencing sample was made of PBMCs or T cells enriched from blood (not recorded which). The TCR sequence derives from a woman aged 25 to 39 who had been exposed to COVID-19. Here the CDR3 DNA reads TGTGCCAGCAGTGACTTGCAGGGGGCTGGCGGGGAGCTGTTTTTT. Amino acids: CASSDLQGAGGELFF.